These 25 T cell receptor beta chains were sequenced from one sample in a study of immune cell composition in non-small cell lung cancer (dated by TCRdb to about 2017). Library preparation used the immunoSEQ multiplex PCR assay. The source is immuneACCESS, and TCRdb retained only in-frame sequences with V and J called. Part of the clones is not carried over; for the studies checked, unresolved V genes explain less than half of this, and the remainder is unexplained. The sample contains several thousand clones, over 55% of them found a single time. The top ten constitute 5.8% of the sample. Non-adjacent lung tissue from the same patient, taken as far from the tumour as possible and at least 3 cm away, was used for the normal lung samples. Sequencing was performed on non-adjacent lung tissue. Source of these receptors: a human donor with non-small cell lung cancer.

This clone was detected only a few times. The chain carries TRBV9 and TRBJ2-1; 7 nucleotides align to TRBD1. The ends lost 6 bases at V and 0 bases at J; junction bases unmatched: 6. This CDR3 spans 15 amino acids. Looked up from germline, CDR1 is SGDLS and CDR2 is YYNGEE. DNA of the CDR3: TGTGCCAGCACCGTCTGGGACAGCTCCTACAATGAGCAGTTCTTC. As protein: CASTVWDSSYNEQFF.

V usage is TRBV7-2 and J usage is TRBJ1-6; no definite D call. Germline CDR1 and CDR2: SGHTA and FQGNSA. The CDR3 spans 16 residues. V was shortened by 1 base and J by 7 bases, with 14 bases between the two germline ends. In DNA form, the CDR3 reads TGTGCCAGCAGCTTAGAAGTCGGAGGGCGAAATTCACCCCTCCACTTT. Translated: CASSLEVGGRNSPLHF. Filled out from reference TRBV7-2 and TRBJ1-6, the complete variable domain reads GAGVSQSPSNKVTEKGKDVELRCDPISGHTALYWYRQSLGQGLEFLIYFQGNSAPDKSGLPSDRFSAERTGGSVSTLTIQRTQQEDSAVYLCASSLEVGGRNSPLHFGNGTRLTVT.

The J gene is TRBJ2-7, the V gene TRBV19; D unresolved. The germline V gene has CDR1 LNHDA and CDR2 SQIVND (reference sequence). The CDR3 length is 11 residues. V dropped 5 bases and J dropped 3 bases, with 5 bases sitting between them. Here the CDR3 DNA reads TGTGCCAGTAGTTCAGGCTACGAGCAGTACTTC. Amino acid sequence: CASSSGYEQYF. The variable domain in full, completed from reference TRBV19 and TRBJ2-7, reads DGGITQSPKYLFRKEGQNVTLSCEQNLNHDAMYWYRQDPGQGLRLIYYSQIVNDFQKGDIAEGYSVSREKKESFPLTVTSAQKNPTAFYLCASSSGYEQYFGPGTRLTVT.

This clone turned up a few times. The chain employs TRBV27 and TRBJ2-7, with 7 bases fitting TRBD1. This CDR3 region has 14 residues. The J segment lost 0 bases and the V segment lost 6 bases, leaving 5 bases of the junction unmatched. Germline CDR1 reads MNHEY; CDR2 reads SMNVEV (reference sequence). CDR3 bases: TGTGCCAGCAGCGGACAGGAGAGCTCCTACGAGCAGTACTTC. Residues: CASSGQESSYEQYF.

For the CDR3, the DNA is TGTGCCAGCAGCAACGACCTGGGCGCCTCCTCCTATAATTCACCCCTCCACTTT. It translates to CASSNDLGASSYNSPLHF. The chain recombines TRBV7-8 with TRBJ1-6; no reliable D call. There are 18 residues in the CDR3. In germline, CDR1 is SGHVS, CDR2 FQNEAQ. The V end lost 5 bases, the J end lost 0 bases, and 17 bases lay between the germline ends. Based on the CDR3 plus reference TRBV7-8 and TRBJ1-6, the full variable domain is GAGVSQSPRYKVAKRGQDVALRCDPISGHVSLFWYQQALGQGPEFLTYFQNEAQLDKSGLPSDRFFAERPEGSVSTLKIQRTQQEDSAVYLCASSNDLGASSYNSPLHFGNGTRLTVT.

The gene calls are TRBV6-5 and TRBJ2-7; tentative D call: TRBD1 (6 bases). Trimming removed 4 bases at V and 3 bases at J, with 16 bases between. The CDR3 contains 15 residues. From germline, CDR1 is MNHEY and CDR2 SVGAGI. The CDR3 loop is CASSLQGHDLYEQYF. Here the CDR3 DNA reads TGTGCCAGCAGTTTACAGGGACACGACCTCTACGAGCAGTACTTC.

This clone came up once. The CDR3 DNA reads TGTGCCAGCAGTGATGGCGGGACTAGTGAGACCCAGTACTTC. Protein sequence: CASSDGGTSETQYF. The rearrangement joins TRBV6-1 to TRBJ2-5; 8 nucleotides agree with TRBD2. The ends lost 3 bases at V and 5 bases at J; junction bases unmatched: 5. Germline CDR1 MNHNS, CDR2 SASEGT. The CDR3 runs to 14 residues.

This clone appeared a few times. The V call is TRBV4-1, the J call TRBJ2-5; TRBD1 might be the D (5 bases). Germline CDR1 MGHRA, CDR2 YSYEKL. V was trimmed by 3 bases and J by 1 base, leaving 12 bases between them. This CDR3 has 15 residues. This chain's CDR3 is CASSQTAQGQETQYF. In nucleotides, the CDR3 is TGCGCCAGCAGCCAGACCGCCCAGGGCCAAGAGACCCAGTACTTC.

This clone was counted a single time. The chain links TRBV28 to TRBJ2-1, with 8 bases lining up with TRBD2. CDR1 is MDHEN and CDR2 is SYDVKM in the germline V gene. V gave up 8 bases and J gave up 0 bases; unmatched junction bases: 6. The length of the CDR3 is 15 residues. CDR3 protein: CASLDRGGSYNEQFF. In DNA form, the CDR3 reads TGTGCCAGCCTTGACCGGGGGGGCTCCTACAATGAGCAGTTCTTC.

The V and J genes are TRBV28 and TRBJ2-7; 10 nucleotides agree with TRBD1. This CDR3 has 14 residues. V dropped 3 bases and J dropped 4; count of bases not matched to a gene: 3. CDR1 and CDR2 (germline): MDHEN, SYDVKM. CDR3 sequence (DNA): TGTGCCAGCAGTTTTGGGACAGGGGTTTACGAGCAGTACTTC. This codes for CASSFGTGVYEQYF.

The gene calls are TRBV9 and TRBJ1-2, with D possibly TRBD1 on 5 matching bases. V dropped 5 bases and J dropped 2 bases, with 13 bases sitting between them. This CDR3 region has 14 residues. The germline V gene encodes CDR1 SGDLS and CDR2 YYNGEE. CDR3 bases: TGTGCCAGCAGTCCCCGGGGGGGAAACTATGGCTACACCTTC. This encodes CASSPRGGNYGYTF.

V is TRBV14 and J is TRBJ1-5; TRBD1 agrees at 8 bases. Germline V CDR1 and CDR2: SGHDN, FVKESK. The CDR3 has 19 residues. V was pared by 1 base and J by 0 bases, with 11 bases of the junction left unmatched. This chain's CDR3 is CASSQARSMGQDSNQPQHF. CDR3 in DNA: TGTGCCAGCAGCCAAGCCCGGTCAATGGGACAGGATAGCAATCAGCCCCAGCATTTT.

In nucleotides, the CDR3 is TGCGCCAGCAGATCTAACACCGGGACAGGCTTCTCCGAGCAGTACTTC. This sequence encodes CASRSNTGTGFSEQYF. The chain is built from TRBV10-2 and TRBJ2-7; 8 nucleotides line up with TRBD1. Germline V lookup: CDR1 WSHSY, CDR2 SAAADI. CDR3 length: 16 amino acids. The trim removed 6 bases at V and 6 bases at J, leaving 16 bases unmatched.

The chain couples TRBV2 to TRBJ1-2; 9 bases match TRBD1. V shed 4 bases and J 4 bases; nucleotides not matched to a gene: 10. CDR1 and CDR2 from the germline V gene are SNHLY and FYNNEI. This CDR3 spans 16 amino acids. The CDR3 protein is CASSGEDRGPLYGYTF. The DNA of the CDR3 is TGTGCCAGCAGTGGGGAGGACAGGGGCCCTCTCTATGGCTACACCTTC.

This chain links TRBV29-1 with TRBJ2-5; TRBD2 matches 8 bases. V lost 7 bases to trimming and J lost 5 bases; unmatched junction nucleotides: 6. The CDR3 length is 12 residues. The germline V gene encodes CDR1 SQVTM and CDR2 ANQGSEA. The CDR3: CSEGLVGETQYF. The CDR3, as DNA: TGCAGCGAGGGACTAGTCGGGGAGACCCAGTACTTC.

V and J are TRBV2 and TRBJ2-3, with a possible D match to TRBD1 (5 bases). With 7 bases removed from V and 4 bases from J, the gap between germline ends came to 12 bases. Germline V lookup: CDR1 SNHLY, CDR2 FYNNEI. The CDR3 contains 13 residues. As DNA, the CDR3 is TGTGCCAGCATTGGCAGGGCCCCAGATACGCAGTATTTT. Translation: CASIGRAPDTQYF. Full variable domain (remainder filled in from reference TRBV2 and TRBJ2-3): EPEVTQTPSHQVTQMGQEVILRCVPISNHLYFYWYRQILGQKVEFLVSFYNNEISEKSEIFDDQFSVERPDGSNFTLKIRSTKLEDSAMYFCASIGRAPDTQYFGPGTRLTVL.

The chain uses TRBV9 and TRBJ2-7, with TRBD2 as a possible D gene (7 bases). Trimming shortened V by 7 bases and J by 2 bases, and 13 bases separated the two germline ends. This CDR3 contains 13 residues. Germline V gene sequence: CDR1 SGDLS, CDR2 YYNGEE. The CDR3 spells CASGRGSTYEQYF. DNA for the CDR3: TGTGCCAGCGGGAGGGGGAGCACCTACGAGCAGTACTTC.

This chain uses TRBV10-1 with TRBJ2-1, with D possibly being TRBD1 (5 bases). In germline, CDR1 is WNHNN, CDR2 SYGVQD (reference sequence). The germline V and J ends were trimmed by 1 base and 7 bases, with 8 bases remaining between them. The CDR3 length is 13 residues. This CDR3 is CASSEFPGNEQFF. CDR3 in DNA: TGCGCCAGCAGTGAGTTCCCAGGGAATGAGCAGTTCTTC.

The chain uses TRBV6-6 and TRBJ2-1; D perhaps matches TRBD1 (5 bases). CDR1 MNHNY and CDR2 SVGAGI come from the germline V gene (reference sequence). CDR3 length equals 14 residues. The germline V and J ends were trimmed by 6 bases and 1 base, with 10 bases remaining between them. In nucleotides, the CDR3 is TGTGCCAGCAGCGATCGACAGTCCTACAATGAGCAGTTCTTC. Its protein product is CASSDRQSYNEQFF.

The chain is built from TRBV5-1 and TRBJ1-1; TRBD1 aligns across 9 bases. This CDR3 spans 14 amino acids. Germline V lookup: CDR1 SGHRS, CDR2 YFSETQ. V gave up 4 bases and J gave up 2 bases; unmatched junction bases: 3. The CDR3 sequence is CASSPTGGNTEAFF. CDR3 sequence (DNA): TGCGCCAGCAGCCCCACAGGGGGCAACACTGAAGCTTTCTTT.

J is TRBJ2-5 and V is TRBV7-2; 15 nucleotides align to TRBD2. V lost 4 bases to trimming and J lost 2 bases; unmatched junction nucleotides: 8. Germline V gene data show CDR1 as SGHTA and CDR2 as FQGNSA. This CDR3 spans 18 amino acids. The CDR3 coding sequence is TGTGCCAGCAGCTACGGGGGACTAGCGGGGGGAAGGCAAGAGACCCAGTACTTC. The encoded protein is CASSYGGLAGGRQETQYF.

The chain carries TRBV28 and TRBJ1-1, with 11 positions matching TRBD1. The CDR3 is 13 amino acids. V lost 10 bases, J lost 10 bases, and 11 bases stayed unmatched. Germline V gene data show CDR1 as MDHEN and CDR2 as SYDVKM. The CDR3 sequence: CATVGTGGRGAFF. For the CDR3, the DNA is TGTGCCACCGTGGGGACAGGGGGTAGGGGAGCTTTCTTT.

The genes are TRBV30 and TRBJ1-1, with D tentatively TRBD1 (5 bases). Trimming cost V 0 bases and J 5 bases, with 16 bases left between them. Germline V gene sequence: CDR1 GTSNPN, CDR2 SVGIG (reference sequence). The CDR3 runs to 15 residues. The CDR3, as DNA: TGTGCCTGGAGTGTACCCGGGGGGGGGAAAACTGAAGCTTTCTTT. It specifies CAWSVPGGGKTEAFF.

V usage is TRBV5-1 and J usage is TRBJ1-2; 12 bases map to TRBD1. The CDR3 has 17 amino acids. The germline CDR1 and CDR2 sequences are SGHRS and YFSETQ. Trimming took 4 bases from V and 5 from J; bases not matched to a gene: 12. CDR3 region: CASSPGTGGIRSYGYTF. The CDR3 bases are TGCGCCAGCAGCCCCGGGACAGGGGGCATCAGATCTTATGGCTACACCTTC. The full variable domain, completed using reference TRBV5-1 and TRBJ1-2, is KAGVTQTPRYLIKTRGQQVTLSCSPISGHRSVSWYQQTPGQGLQFLFEYFSETQRNKGNFPGRFSGRQFSNSRSEMNVSTLELGDSALYLCASSPGTGGIRSYGYTFGSGTRLTVV.

In its sample, this clone was seen once. The chain links TRBV4-2 to TRBJ2-5, with 8 bases that match TRBD2. Germline CDR1 reads LGHNA; CDR2 reads YNFKEQ. There are 17 residues in the CDR3. The V gene end was trimmed by 3 bases and the J gene end by 5 bases; junction bases not matched to a gene: 14. The DNA of the CDR3 is TGTGCCAGCAGCCACCCTGGAGGTAGCGGGGTAGGGGAGACCCAGTACTTC. It codes for CASSHPGGSGVGETQYF.